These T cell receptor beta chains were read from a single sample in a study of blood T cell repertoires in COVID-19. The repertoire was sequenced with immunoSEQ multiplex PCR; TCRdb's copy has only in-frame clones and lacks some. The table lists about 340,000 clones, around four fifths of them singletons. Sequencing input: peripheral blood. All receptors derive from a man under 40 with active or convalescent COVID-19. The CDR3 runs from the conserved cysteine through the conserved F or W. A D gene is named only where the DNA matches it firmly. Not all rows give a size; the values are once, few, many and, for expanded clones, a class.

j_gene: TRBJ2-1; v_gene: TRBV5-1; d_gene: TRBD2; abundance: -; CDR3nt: TGCGCCACCAGAGGGGTAGCGGGGGCAAATGAGCAGTTCTTC; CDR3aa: CATRGVAGANEQFF
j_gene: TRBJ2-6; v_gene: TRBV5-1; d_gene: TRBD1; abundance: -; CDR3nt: TGCGCCAGCAGCTGGGACAGCTCTGGGGCCAACGTCCTGACTTTC; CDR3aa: CASSWDSSGANVLTF
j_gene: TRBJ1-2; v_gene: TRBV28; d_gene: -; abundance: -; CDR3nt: TGTGCCAGCAGTCCCTGGGGGAGGGGCGGTTCAGACTATGGCTACACCTTC; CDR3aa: CASSPWGRGGSDYGYTF
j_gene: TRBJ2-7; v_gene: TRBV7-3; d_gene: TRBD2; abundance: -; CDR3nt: TGTGCCAGCAGCCTAGCGGGAGGCGCCTACGAGCAGTACTTC; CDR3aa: CASSLAGGAYEQYF
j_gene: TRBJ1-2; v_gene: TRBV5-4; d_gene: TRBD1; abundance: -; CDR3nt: TGTGCCAGCAGCCTGGACAGGGGGCTAAAGGGCTACACCTTC; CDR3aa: CASSLDRGLKGYTF
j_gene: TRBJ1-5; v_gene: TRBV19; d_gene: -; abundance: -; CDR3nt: TGTGCCAGTAGTTCGAGTGCCGGGAGTAGCAATCAGCCCCAGCATTTT; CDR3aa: CASSSSAGSSNQPQHF
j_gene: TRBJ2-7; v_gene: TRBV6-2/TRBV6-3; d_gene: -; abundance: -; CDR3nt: TGTGCCAGCAGCTCCACCACTAGCTACGAGCAGTACTTC; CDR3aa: CASSSTTSYEQYF
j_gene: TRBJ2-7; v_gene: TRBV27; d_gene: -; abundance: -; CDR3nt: TGTGCCAGCAGTTTATATGGCGGGGCCTACGAGCAGTACTTC; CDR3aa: CASSLYGGAYEQYF
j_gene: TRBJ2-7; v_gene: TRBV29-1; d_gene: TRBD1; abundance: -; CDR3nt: TGCAGCGCCGGAGCCAGGACAGGGGCGGACGAGCAGTACTTC; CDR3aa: CSAGARTGADEQYF
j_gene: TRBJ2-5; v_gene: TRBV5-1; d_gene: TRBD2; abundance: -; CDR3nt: TGCGCCAGCAGCTTGGCCAATGTAGCGGGGAGCCAAGAGACCCAGTACTTC; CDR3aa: CASSLANVAGSQETQYF
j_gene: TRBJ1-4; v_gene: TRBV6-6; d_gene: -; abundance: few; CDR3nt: TGTGCCAGCAGGCAAGGACAGCAGGAGGAAAAACTGTTTTTT; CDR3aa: CASRQGQQEEKLFF
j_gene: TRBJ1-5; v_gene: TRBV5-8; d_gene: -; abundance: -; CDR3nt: TGTGCCAGCAGCAGGAGGGATCAGCCCCAGCATTTT; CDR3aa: CASSRRDQPQHF
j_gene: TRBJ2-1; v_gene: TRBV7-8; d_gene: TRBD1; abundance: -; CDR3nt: TGTGCCAGCAGCTTAACGGGGCAGGGGGCGGTCAATGAGCAGTTCTTC; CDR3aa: CASSLTGQGAVNEQFF
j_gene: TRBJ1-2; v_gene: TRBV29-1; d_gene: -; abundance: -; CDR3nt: TGCAGCGTTGTAGAGGGGGGAAATGGCTACACCTTC; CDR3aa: CSVVEGGNGYTF
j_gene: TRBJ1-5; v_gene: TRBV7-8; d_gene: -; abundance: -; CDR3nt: TGTGCCAGCAGCCTCGAGACAGCTACTTATCAGCCCCAGCATTTT; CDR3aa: CASSLETATYQPQHF
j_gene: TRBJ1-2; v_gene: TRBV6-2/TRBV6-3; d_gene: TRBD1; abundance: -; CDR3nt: TGTGCCAGCAGTCCCGGGACAGGGATCTATGGCTACACCTTC; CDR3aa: CASSPGTGIYGYTF
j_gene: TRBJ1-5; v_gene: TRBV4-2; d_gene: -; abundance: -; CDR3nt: TGTGCCAGCACCAAAGACGCCACAGGGAATCAGCCCCAGCATTTT; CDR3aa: CASTKDATGNQPQHF
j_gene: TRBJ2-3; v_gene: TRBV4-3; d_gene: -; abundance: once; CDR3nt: TGCGCCAGCAGCCAAGATGGAGGTACGCAGTATTTT; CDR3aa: CASSQDGGTQYF
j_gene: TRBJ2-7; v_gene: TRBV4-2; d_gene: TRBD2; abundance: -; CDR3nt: TGTGCCAGCAGCGAGACTAGCAGCTACGAGCAGTACTTC; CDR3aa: CASSETSSYEQYF
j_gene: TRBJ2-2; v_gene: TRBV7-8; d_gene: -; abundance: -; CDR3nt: TGTGCCAGCAGCTCCTTTTTAGCAAGGCCCCAGGGCGGGGAGCTGTTTTTT; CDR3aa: CASSSFLARPQGGELFF
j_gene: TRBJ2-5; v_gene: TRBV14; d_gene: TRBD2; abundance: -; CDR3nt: TGTGCCAGCAGCCAACTAGCGGGAGGGCCGAGGGAGACCCAGTACTTC; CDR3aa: CASSQLAGGPRETQYF
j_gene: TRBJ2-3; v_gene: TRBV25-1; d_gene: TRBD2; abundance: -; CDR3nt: TGTGCCAGCAGTGATATGGCGGGAGTAGGAGATACGCAGTATTTT; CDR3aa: CASSDMAGVGDTQYF